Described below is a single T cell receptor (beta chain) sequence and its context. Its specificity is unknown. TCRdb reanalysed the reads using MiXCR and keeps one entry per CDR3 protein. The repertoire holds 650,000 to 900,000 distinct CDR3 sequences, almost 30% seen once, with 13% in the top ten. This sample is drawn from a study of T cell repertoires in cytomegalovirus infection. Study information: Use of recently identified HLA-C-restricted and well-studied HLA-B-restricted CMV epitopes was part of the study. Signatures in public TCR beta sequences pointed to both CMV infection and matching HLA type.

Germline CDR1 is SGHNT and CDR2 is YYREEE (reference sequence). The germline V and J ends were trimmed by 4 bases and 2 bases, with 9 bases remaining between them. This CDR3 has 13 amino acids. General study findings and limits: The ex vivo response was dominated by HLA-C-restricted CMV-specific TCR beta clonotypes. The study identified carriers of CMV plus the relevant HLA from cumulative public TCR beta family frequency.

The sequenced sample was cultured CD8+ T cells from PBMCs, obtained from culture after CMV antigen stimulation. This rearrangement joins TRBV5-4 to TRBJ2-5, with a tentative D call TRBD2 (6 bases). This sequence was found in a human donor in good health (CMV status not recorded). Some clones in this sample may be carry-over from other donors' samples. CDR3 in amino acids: CASSGAGQETQYF. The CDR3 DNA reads TGTGCCAGCAGCGGGGCGGGGCAAGAGACCCAGTACTTC.